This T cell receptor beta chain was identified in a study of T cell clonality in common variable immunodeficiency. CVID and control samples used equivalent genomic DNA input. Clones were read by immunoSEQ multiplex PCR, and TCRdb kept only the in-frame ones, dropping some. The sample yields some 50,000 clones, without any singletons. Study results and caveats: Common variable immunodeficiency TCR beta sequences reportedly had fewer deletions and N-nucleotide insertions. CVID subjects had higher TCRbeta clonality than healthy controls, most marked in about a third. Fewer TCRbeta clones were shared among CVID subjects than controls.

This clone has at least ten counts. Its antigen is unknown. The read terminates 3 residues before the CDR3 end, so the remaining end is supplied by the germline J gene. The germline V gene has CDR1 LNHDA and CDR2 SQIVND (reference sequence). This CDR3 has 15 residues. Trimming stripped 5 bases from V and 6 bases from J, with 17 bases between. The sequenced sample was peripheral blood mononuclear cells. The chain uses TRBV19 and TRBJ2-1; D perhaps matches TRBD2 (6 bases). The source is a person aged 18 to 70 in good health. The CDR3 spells CASSGGLAVGNEQFF. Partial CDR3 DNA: TGTGCCAGTAGTGGAGGGTTAGCGGTGGGCAATGAG.